These 15 T cell receptor beta chains were all obtained from the same sample, sequenced in a study of CD8+ T cells in alopecia areata. Researchers sorted pooled cutaneous lymph node cells on the basis of CD4, CD8alpha, NKG2D, NKG2ACE and other markers. Sequencing used cDNA as its template, made by extracting RNA and reverse transcribing it. TCRdb keeps only in-frame clones here, not all; method: immunoSEQ multiplex PCR. This sample has approximately 19,000 clones, each found more than once. Input material: CD8+ T cells sorted from a lymph node. These receptor sequences come from a C3H/HeJ mouse with alopecia areata. This strain has MHC haplotype H2-k.

On this clone: Genes and germline are mouse. The sequenced fragment ends 4 residues before the CDR3 boundary, so the rest is inferred from the germline J gene. The chain is built from TRBV19 and TRBJ2-5; D may be TRBD2 (5 bases). The CDR3 is 13 residues long. The germline V gene has CDR1 FNHDT and CDR2 SITEND (reference sequence). V dropped 4 bases and J dropped 3 bases, with 9 bases sitting between them. The CDR3 is CASSFWGQDTQYF. The covered CDR3 bases are TGTGCCAGCAGTTTTTGGGGACAAGAC.

This clone rates as medium-sized. Genes and germline come from the mouse. The sequence runs out 4 residues before the end of the CDR3; the remainder is reconstructed from the germline J gene. This same CDR3 is encoded by further DNA sequences in the sample. The chain carries TRBV17 and TRBJ2-1; 9 bases match TRBD1. Germline-derived CDR1 and CDR2 are MNHDT and YYDKIL. V lost 3 bases, J lost 1 base, and 1 base stayed unmatched. The CDR3 covers 15 residues. This CDR3 reads CASSSGTGNYAEQFF. The part of the CDR3 DNA that was read is TGTGCTAGCAGTAGCGGGACAGGGAACTATGCT. Looking up the rest from reference TRBV17 and TRBJ2-1 gives the full variable domain: DTTVKQNPRYKLARVGKPVNLICSQTMNHDTMYWYQKKPNQAPKLLLFYYDKILNREADTFEKFQSSRPNNSFCSLYIGSAGLEYSAMYLCASSSGTGNYAEQFFGPGTRLTVL.

This clone was counted only a few times. Gene labels here are mouse ones. The missing CDR3 end, 4 residues past where the read stops, is filled in from the germline J gene. The V call is TRBV13-1, the J call TRBJ1-2, with 8 bases matching TRBD1. The length of the CDR3 is 15 residues. Germline-derived CDR1 and CDR2 are NSHNY and SYGAGN. The V gene end was trimmed by 3 bases and the J gene end by 0 bases; junction bases not matched to a gene: 4. CDR3 bases read: TGTGCCAGCAGTGCTCAACAGGGGGCAAACTCC. Protein sequence: CASSAQQGANS. The whole CDR3 sequence reads CASSAQQGANSDYTF.

To note about this clone: At residue 11, the translated DNA and the protein in TCRdb do not agree; the protein given here is derived from the DNA. Any gene name here is a mouse gene name. The read ends 3 residues shy of where the CDR3 ends; the end is completed using the germline J gene. This chain links TRBV31 with TRBJ1-3; tentatively, D is TRBD1 (6 bases). CDR1 and CDR2 (germline): GKSSPN, SITVG. The CDR3 runs 14 residues. Trimming cost V 2 bases and J 0 bases, with 8 bases left between them. CDR3: CAWSTGYSGNTLYF. The sequenced part of the CDR3 DNA is TGTGCCTGGAGTACAGGGTATTCTGGAAATACG.

This clone came up a few times. Genes and germline are mouse. Read data end 4 residues before the CDR3 end; the end is taken from the germline J gene. The chain employs TRBV1 and TRBJ2-2, with TRBD1 identical over 7 bases. This CDR3 is built from 16 residues. Trimming at V came to 1 base and at J to 1 base, leaving 3 bases not matched to a gene. Germline V gene lookup returns CDR1 NSQYPW and CDR2 LRSPGD (reference sequence). CDR3 DNA (partial): TGCACCTGCAGTGCAGGACAGGGCCTAAACACCGGG. This encodes CTCSAGQGLNTG. From start to end, the CDR3 is CTCSAGQGLNTGQLYF. Variable domain in full (rest from reference TRBV1 and TRBJ2-2): VTLLEQNPRWRLVPRGQAVNLRCILKNSQYPWMSWYQQDLQKQLQWLFTLRSPGDKEVKSLPGADYLATRVTDTELRLQVANMSQGRTLYCTCSAGQGLNTGQLYFGEGSKLTVL.

This clone showed up just a few times. The listed genes are named as in mouse. The CDR3 end lies 4 residues beyond the end of the read and is filled in from the germline J gene. The chain is built from TRBV16 and TRBJ1-1; D is possibly TRBD1 (5 bases). CDR1 is SGHSA, CDR2 FRNQAP, per germline. The CDR3 is 13 residues long. The CDR3 here is CASSLLGGREVFF. CDR3 DNA, as far as it was read: TGTGCAAGCAGCTTGTTGGGGGGGAGA.

This clone was detected only a few times. Gene names denote mouse genes. The read is 4 residues too short to cover the CDR3 end, so that end is filled in from the germline J gene. The rearrangement links TRBV19 to TRBJ2-7; TRBD2 aligns across 7 bases. The V segment lost 1 base and the J segment 3 bases; nucleotides outside the gene matches: 1. The CDR3 runs 13 residues. CDR1 is FNHDT, CDR2 SITEND, per germline (reference sequence). CDR3 DNA, as far as it was read: TGTGCCAGCAGTATACCTGGGGGCTAT. The encoded protein is CASSIPGGY. The CDR3 as a whole reads CASSIPGGYEQYF.

There are many counts of this clone. Being one base from a much bigger clone, this may be a read error. Gene names and germline match the mouse. The read terminates 4 residues ahead of where the CDR3 ends, so the germline J gene completes it. The rearrangement joins TRBV13-3 to TRBJ2-2; 10 positions match TRBD2. V gave up 3 bases and J gave up 1 base; unmatched junction bases: 0. The germline CDR1 and CDR2 sequences are NNHDY and SYVADS. The CDR3 totals 15 residues. The chain's CDR3 is CASSGLGGNTGQLYF. Partial CDR3 DNA: TGTGCCAGCAGTGGACTGGGGGGAAACACCGGG.

In this sample, this clone turned up many times. Mouse gene names and germline throughout. The DNA ends 4 residues before the CDR3 does, and the rest of the CDR3 is filled in from the germline J gene. The rearrangement uses TRBV1 and TRBJ1-2, with D unresolved. Looked up from germline, CDR1 is NSQYPW and CDR2 is LRSPGD (reference sequence). This CDR3 is built from 13 residues. V dropped 0 bases and J dropped 2 bases, with 4 bases sitting between them. The CDR3 protein is CTCSADWNSDYTF. CDR3 DNA, as far as it was read: TGCACCTGCAGTGCAGACTGGAACTCC.

In regard to this clone: Gene names refer to mouse genes. The read falls 4 residues short of the CDR3 end, and the missing part is taken from the germline J gene. The rearrangement links TRBV13-1 to TRBJ2-1; 9 nucleotides match TRBD2. The V gene end was trimmed by 2 bases and the J gene end by 0 bases; junction bases not matched to a gene: 3. The length of the CDR3 is 16 residues. CDR1 NSHNY and CDR2 SYGAGN come from the germline V gene. The CDR3 sequence is CASSEPGGGNYAEQFF. The CDR3 DNA, read in part, is TGTGCCAGCAGTGAGCCTGGGGGGGGTAACTATGCT.

Note on this clone: The gene symbols are mouse symbols. Sequencing ends 4 residues short of the CDR3 end; the germline J gene provides the rest. The rearrangement uses TRBV19 and TRBJ2-7; D not certain. The CDR3 has 13 amino acids. From germline, CDR1 is FNHDT and CDR2 SITEND (reference sequence). Trimming cost V 4 bases and J 1 base, with 9 bases left between them. The CDR3 bases that were read are TGTGCCAGCAGTCCCCGCAGGTCCTAT. Amino acid sequence: CASSPRRSY. From start to end, the CDR3 is CASSPRRSYEQYF.

With respect to this clone: A much bigger clone sits one base away, suggesting this may be a read error. The gene names here belong to mouse. The sequenced fragment ends 4 residues before the CDR3 boundary, so the rest is inferred from the germline J gene. The genes are TRBV19 and TRBJ2-5; 11 nucleotides align to TRBD2. Germline loops: CDR1 FNHDT, CDR2 SITEND (reference sequence). The CDR3 has 14 amino acids. Partial CDR3 DNA: TGTGCCAGCAGTGGGACTGGGGGAGGAGAC. This translates into CASSGTGGGD. The complete CDR3 protein is CASSGTGGGDTQYF.

This clone has more than one count but fewer than ten. Gene labels here are mouse ones. Read coverage stops 4 residues before the CDR3 terminus; the germline J gene supplies the remainder. The V call is TRBV13-2, the J call TRBJ1-4; D possibly corresponds to TRBD1 (5 bases). The ends were cut back, 2 bases at V and 3 bases at J, with 5 bases in the middle. Germline values: CDR1 NNHNN, CDR2 SYGAGS (reference sequence). This CDR3 has 13 amino acids. CDR3 bases read: TGTGCCAGCGGTGACAGGGCCAACGAA. Translating gives CASGDRANE. The entire CDR3 protein is CASGDRANERLFF.

This clone came up many times. Gene labels here are mouse ones. The CDR3: CASSGTSYEQYF. CDR3 DNA (partial): TGTGCCAGCAGTGGGACATCATAT. The genes are TRBV13-3 and TRBJ2-7, with D tentatively TRBD1 (5 bases). The read terminates 4 residues before the CDR3 end, so the remaining end is supplied by the germline J gene. CDR3 length: 12 amino acids. Germline loops: CDR1 NNHDY, CDR2 SYVADS.

This clone was detected only a few times. Mouse gene names apply. The read finishes 4 residues shy of the CDR3 end, and the germline J gene is used to complete it. V usage is TRBV13-1 and J usage is TRBJ2-5, with TRBD2 matching over 10 bases. Germline values: CDR1 NSHNY, CDR2 SYGAGN. The CDR3 is 14 amino acids. This CDR3 is CASSDPGGADTQYF. Incomplete CDR3 DNA: TGTGCCAGCAGTGATCCTGGGGGGGCAGAC.